These 29 T cell receptor beta chains were sequenced from one sample in a study of graft-versus-host responses after intestinal transplantation. The table came from immunoSEQ multiplex PCR; TCRdb's copy has only in-frame clones and leaves some out. The data contain some 90,000 clones, roughly 89% of them singletons. Their antigens are not known. The sample in question was unstimulated CD4+ T cells sorted from spleen or lymph node cells, obtained before intestinal transplant. Receptors originate from a human donor who received an intestinal transplant.

This clone showed up just once. The J gene is TRBJ2-4, the V gene TRBV7-8; 14 bases line up with TRBD2. The ends lost 7 bases at V and 2 bases at J; junction bases unmatched: 13. This CDR3 spans 19 amino acids. Looked up from germline, CDR1 is SGHVS and CDR2 is FQNEAQ. CDR3 DNA: TGTGCCAGCACCAGTGGGGGACTAGCGGGAGCGGGGACCAAAAACATTCAGTACTTC. Its protein product is CASTSGGLAGAGTKNIQYF.

The chain carries TRBV7-9 and TRBJ2-1; no clear D gene. Trimming left V 8 bases short and J 7 bases short, with 18 bases between. The CDR3 runs 14 residues. Germline CDR1 and CDR2: SEHNR and FQNEAQ (reference sequence). The CDR3 region is CASLGGGWENEQFF. CDR3 DNA: TGTGCCAGCTTGGGTGGCGGCTGGGAAAATGAGCAGTTCTTC.

This chain links TRBV5-1 with TRBJ2-5; a possible D gene is TRBD2 (5 bases). In germline, CDR1 is SGHRS, CDR2 YFSETQ. Trimming took off 1 base at V and 4 bases at J, with 17 bases between the two ends. There are 16 residues in the CDR3. The CDR3 region has the DNA TGCGCCAGCAGCTTGCTGTCGGCCCCGGGAAGAGAGACCCAGTACTTC. Translated: CASSLLSAPGRETQYF.

The chain joins TRBV5-5 to TRBJ2-5, with 7 bases aligning to TRBD1. The J call may be in error: the DNA end matches TRBJ2-7 better. The CDR3 sequence is 15 residues long. Germline CDR1 SGHKS, CDR2 YYEKEE (reference sequence). The CDR3 nucleotides read TGTGCCAGCACTAAACCGGGACAGAGCTCCTACGAGCAGTACTTC. Its protein product is CASTKPGQSSYEQYF.

Note on this clone: Other DNA sequences of this sample code for an identical CDR3. The genes are TRBV5-4 and TRBJ1-2, with 8 bases matching TRBD1. The CDR3 is 16 amino acids. The junction had 12 bases not matched to a gene; V was cut back by 4 bases and J by 4 bases. The germline V gene encodes CDR1 SGHNT and CDR2 YYREEE (reference sequence). The CDR3 protein is CASSVGQAILFYGYTF. The CDR3, as DNA: TGTGCCAGCAGCGTGGGACAGGCAATTCTATTCTATGGCTACACCTTC.

To note about this clone: Germline and junction disagree at one end, which may indicate a read error. The chain recombines TRBV20-1 with TRBJ2-7, with D unresolved. From germline, CDR1 is DFQATT and CDR2 SNEGSKA (reference sequence). There are 10 residues in the CDR3. CDR3 bases: TGCAGTGCTAGCTCCCACGAGCAGTACTTC. Translated, it gives CSASSHEQYF.

The chain carries TRBV7-9 and TRBJ2-5; D call uncertain. From germline, CDR1 is SEHNR and CDR2 FQNEAQ (reference sequence). Trimming shortened V by 5 bases and J by 5 bases, and 18 bases separated the two germline ends. This CDR3 has 15 amino acids. This CDR3 reads CASSPIPSVAETQYF. The DNA for the CDR3 is TGTGCCAGCAGCCCTATCCCGTCCGTGGCGGAGACCCAGTACTTC.

The gene calls are TRBV4-1 and TRBJ2-4, with 7 bases lining up with TRBD1. Losses at the gene ends were 3 bases for V and 9 bases for J; bases not matched to a gene: 14. Germline lookup yields CDR1 MGHRA and CDR2 YSYEKL. This CDR3 region has 16 residues. CDR3 coding DNA: TGCGCCAGCAGCCATGAACAGGGGCCTCATAGGGCCATTCAGTACTTC. Protein: CASSHEQGPHRAIQYF.

This clone was recorded only once. The CDR3 DNA reads as TGTGCCAGCCAGGACAGGAAGGTAGATACGCAGTATTTT. It codes for CASQDRKVDTQYF. The J gene is TRBJ2-3, the V gene TRBV2; 7 positions match TRBD1. Unmatched junction bases numbered 7, after V lost 8 bases and J lost 5 bases. The CDR3 consists of 13 residues. Germline assignment: CDR1 SNHLY and CDR2 FYNNEI.

This clone was seen more than once but under ten times. The chain carries TRBV4-1 and TRBJ1-3; perhaps TRBD1 as D (5 bases). The CDR3 totals 15 residues. Trimming removed 0 bases at V and 0 bases at J, with 6 bases between. Germline V gives CDR1 MGHRA, CDR2 YSYEKL. In DNA, the CDR3 is TGCGCCAGCAGCCAAGAGACAGCCTCTGGAAACACCATATATTTT. Its protein product is CASSQETASGNTIYF.

This rearrangement joins TRBV5-1 to TRBJ2-7; 7 bases agree with TRBD1. This CDR3 is 15 amino acids long. The V gene end was trimmed by 4 bases and the J gene end by 2 bases; junction bases not matched to a gene: 9. From germline, CDR1 is SGHRS and CDR2 YFSETQ. The CDR3 here is CASSIGQAPPYEQYF. DNA of the CDR3: TGCGCCAGCAGCATTGGACAGGCTCCCCCCTACGAGCAGTACTTC.

This rearrangement joins TRBV18 to TRBJ1-2; possible D gene TRBD1, 6 bases. Trimming removed 5 bases at V and 4 bases at J, with 17 bases between. This CDR3 comprises 15 residues. In germline, CDR1 is KGHSH, CDR2 LQKENI. The CDR3 sequence: CASSEQGRMSYGYTF. As DNA, the CDR3 is TGTGCCAGCTCAGAACAGGGACGCATGAGCTATGGCTACACCTTC.

This rearrangement joins TRBV5-1 to TRBJ2-2; TRBD2 matches 12 bases. V lost 2 bases to trimming and J lost 2 bases; unmatched junction nucleotides: 4. Per the germline V gene, CDR1 is SGHRS and CDR2 is YFSETQ. CDR3 length: 17 amino acids. Here the CDR3 DNA reads TGCGCCAGCAGCTTAGGACTAGCGGGACACAACACCGGGGAGCTGTTTTTT. Protein sequence: CASSLGLAGHNTGELFF.

The J gene is TRBJ2-2, the V gene TRBV6-1; D is unclear. V gave up 7 bases and J gave up 2 bases, with 5 bases separating them. Germline CDR1 is MNHNS and CDR2 is SASEGT. The CDR3 extends over 12 amino acids. This chain's CDR3 is CASTHNTGELFF. The CDR3 DNA reads TGTGCCAGCACCCACAACACCGGGGAGCTGTTTTTT.

The genes are TRBV5-1 and TRBJ1-4, with 7 bases lining up with TRBD1. Germline CDR1 SGHRS, CDR2 YFSETQ. J lost 0 bases, V lost 3 bases, and 5 bases had no gene match. The CDR3 is 16 residues long. The CDR3 DNA reads as TGCGCCAGCAGCTCTACCGGGACAGCAACTAATGAAAAACTGTTTTTT. Amino acid sequence: CASSSTGTATNEKLFF.

The gene calls are TRBV4-3 and TRBJ1-2; D gene unclear. In germline, CDR1 is LGHNA, CDR2 YSLEER. V was trimmed by 3 bases and J by 2 bases, leaving 1 base between them. CDR3 length: 11 amino acids. Written as DNA, the CDR3 is TGCGCCAGCAGCCACAACTATGGCTACACCTTC. The encoded protein is CASSHNYGYTF.

This clone was detected only once. The CDR3 DNA reads as TGTGCCAGCAGCAGGGTAGGAGCTAACTATGGCTACACCTTC. Amino acid sequence: CASSRVGANYGYTF. The J gene is TRBJ1-2, the V gene TRBV7-2; D is ambiguous. Germline V gene lookup returns CDR1 SGHTA and CDR2 FQGNSA. This CDR3 has 14 residues. Trimming took off 5 bases at V and 0 bases at J, with 10 bases between the two ends.

The chain combines TRBV14 with TRBJ1-2; D unresolved. This CDR3 has 17 amino acids. With 5 bases removed from V and 4 bases from J, the gap between germline ends came to 23 bases. Germline CDR1 and CDR2: SGHDN and FVKESK. CDR3 sequence (DNA): TGTGCCAGCAGCGCAATATCGCAATCTGGAAAGACCTATGGCTACACCTTC. Protein: CASSAISQSGKTYGYTF.

This clone was picked up one time. J is TRBJ2-7 and V is TRBV28; D perhaps matches TRBD2 (6 bases). Trimming left V 4 bases short and J 0 bases short, with 19 bases between. The germline gives CDR1 MDHEN, CDR2 SYDVKM. The CDR3 runs 17 residues. CDR3 sequence: CASSSPGGRGVSYEQYF. The CDR3 DNA sequence: TGTGCCAGCAGTTCCCCTGGGGGGAGAGGGGTCTCCTACGAGCAGTACTTC.

V and J are TRBV7-6 and TRBJ2-7, with 7 bases that match TRBD2. The CDR3 sequence is 16 residues long. Germline lookup yields CDR1 SGHVS and CDR2 FNYEAQ. The J segment lost 0 bases and the V segment lost 2 bases, leaving 7 bases of the junction unmatched. CDR3 in DNA: TGTGCCAGCAGCTTATATTCGGGAGGTCTCTCCTACGAGCAGTACTTC. This sequence encodes CASSLYSGGLSYEQYF.

The chain is built from TRBV28 and TRBJ1-2; no firm D call. CDR1 is MDHEN, CDR2 SYDVKM, per germline. This CDR3 region has 15 residues. Trimming pared 5 bases from V and 0 bases from J, leaving 13 bases between. This CDR3 reads CASSPQRLANYGYTF. In nucleotides, the CDR3 is TGTGCCAGCAGTCCACAGCGATTAGCTAACTATGGCTACACCTTC.

The V gene is TRBV4-2, the J gene TRBJ2-7, with no clear D. Germline V lookup: CDR1 LGHNA, CDR2 YNFKEQ. The length of the CDR3 is 12 residues. V lost 5 bases, J lost 0 bases, and 5 bases lay in between. Here the CDR3 DNA reads TGTGCCAGCAGCGAGGTCTCCTACGAGCAGTACTTC. Its protein is CASSEVSYEQYF.

The chain employs TRBV19 and TRBJ1-1; D is perhaps TRBD1 (6 bases). Germline CDR1 and CDR2: LNHDA and SQIVND (reference sequence). Trimming stripped 3 bases from V and 5 bases from J, with 19 bases between. The CDR3 consists of 16 residues. CDR3 sequence: CASSMGASTKGTEAFF. The CDR3 nucleotides read TGTGCCAGTAGTATGGGGGCCAGCACCAAGGGGACTGAAGCTTTCTTT.

The chain combines TRBV10-2 with TRBJ2-7, with TRBD2 matching 8 bases. V was clipped by 8 bases and J by 6 bases; unmatched bases: 18. This CDR3 contains 16 residues. Germline loops: CDR1 WSHSY, CDR2 SAAADI. The CDR3 loop reads CASSDHLGTSSAEQYF. DNA of the CDR3: TGCGCCAGCTCTGATCACTTAGGGACTAGTTCGGCCGAGCAGTACTTC.

J is TRBJ2-1 and V is TRBV19, with D possibly TRBD1 on 6 matching bases. CDR1 LNHDA and CDR2 SQIVND come from the germline V gene (reference sequence). The CDR3 totals 13 residues. V lost 3 bases and J 7 bases, leaving 10 bases between the germline ends. The CDR3 DNA sequence: TGTGCCAGTAGTATTAGGCAGGGGAATGAGCAGTTCTTC. Residues: CASSIRQGNEQFF.

This clone was recorded only once. The chain joins TRBV6-6 to TRBJ1-1, with D unresolved. With 7 bases removed from V and 4 bases from J, the gap between germline ends came to 10 bases. Germline lookup yields CDR1 MNHNY and CDR2 SVGAGI (reference sequence). This CDR3 comprises 12 residues. The CDR3 DNA sequence: TGTGCCAGCACCGAACGGATCACTGAAGCTTTCTTT. It is translated as CASTERITEAFF.

The chain couples TRBV2 to TRBJ2-7; a weak D match, TRBD2 (5 bases). CDR1 and CDR2 (germline): SNHLY, FYNNEI. Trimming removed 5 bases at V and 3 bases at J, with 8 bases between. The CDR3 is made up of 12 amino acids. The CDR3 coding sequence is TGTGCCAGCAGTCCCGGACTCTACGAGCAGTACTTC. It codes for CASSPGLYEQYF.

V usage is TRBV29-1 and J usage is TRBJ2-7; TRBD1 is a possible D gene (5 bases). This CDR3 contains 11 residues. Trimming stripped 6 bases from V and 3 bases from J, with 9 bases between. The germline CDR1 and CDR2 sequences are SQVTM and ANQGSEA. The CDR3 coding sequence is TGCAGCGTCACCGACAGCTACGAGCAGTACTTC. It translates to CSVTDSYEQYF.

CDR3 residues: CASRGGLNTEAFF. CDR3 bases: TGCGCCAGCAGGGGCGGTTTGAACACTGAAGCTTTCTTT. This chain connects TRBV5-1 to TRBJ1-1; no clear D gene. CDR3 length: 13 residues. Germline V gene lookup returns CDR1 SGHRS and CDR2 YFSETQ. V was shortened by 5 bases and J by 0 bases, with 8 bases between the two germline ends. The full variable domain, rest sourced from reference TRBV5-1 and TRBJ1-1, is KAGVTQTPRYLIKTRGQQVTLSCSPISGHRSVSWYQQTPGQGLQFLFEYFSETQRNKGNFPGRFSGRQFSNSRSEMNVSTLELGDSALYLCASRGGLNTEAFFGQGTRLTVV.